The T cell receptor beta chain under discussion was sequenced for a study of T cells in Graves' hyperthyroidism and ophthalmopathy. As regards this clonotype: Its antigen remains unidentified.

The CDR3 runs to 14 residues. The germline V gene encodes CDR1 MNHEY and CDR2 SVGEGT. The V and J ends lost 10 bases and 4 bases, in that order; junction bases with no gene match: 6. Exclusion of a patient resulted from uncontrolled infection, other autoimmune disease, pregnancy or lactation. PBMCs were collected from an approximately 9.4 ml volume of fresh peripheral blood. General study results and limits: Before onset, by a median of around six months, the model predicted ophthalmopathy. Blood also held most thyroid clonotypes expanded beyond 0.001.

The CDR3 regions of TCR beta were amplified from RNA transcripts. RT-PCR in the first round (using the HTBI primer set) targeted the TCR CDR3. TCRdb itself ran the multiplex PCR reads through MiXCR, one entry per CDR3 protein. Of approximately 690,000 distinct CDR3 sequences in the sample, about 14% were seen once. The chain recombines TRBV6-2 or TRBV6-3 with TRBJ2-5; 13 bases are a match to TRBD2. This clonotype was obtained from a woman between 45 and 60 years old with Graves' ophthalmopathy. Sequencing used blood. For the CDR3, the DNA is TGTGCCACCGGGACTAGCGGGGAGGCAGAGACCCAGTACTTC. Encoded protein: CATGTSGEAETQYF.